Following are 8 T cell receptor beta chains from one sample sequenced in a study of T cells expressing NK-cell markers. TCRdb reprocessed the 5' RACE reads and keeps a single row for each CDR3 protein, giving no DNA. The specimen's table records 90,000 to 130,000 distinct CDR3 sequences. The sample consisted of blood T cells: a sorted CD56 or NKG2C T cell subset, CD4+ or CD8+ T cells, or bulk PBMC T cells (not recorded which). These receptors came from a woman between 18 and 75 years old in good health.

The chain is built from TRBV5-1 and TRBJ2-7; there is no DNA to check the TCRdb D call of TRBD1. Germline CDR1 and CDR2: SGHRS and YFSETQ. The CDR3 runs 14 residues. The CDR3 reads CASSLGGLAYEQYF.

This sequence joins TRBV25-1 and TRBJ1-1; the D gene TCRdb calls, TRBD1, cannot be checked with no DNA. The CDR3 consists of 14 residues. Per germline, CDR1 MGHDK and CDR2 SYGVNS. This CDR3 is CASSEGQGATEAFF.

This CDR3 is CASSRDGSSGNTIYF. The chain is built from TRBV28 and TRBJ1-3; the D call of TRBD1 rests on TCRdb alone, since no DNA is present to check it. The CDR3 loop spans 15 amino acids. Germline values: CDR1 MDHEN, CDR2 SYDVKM. The full variable domain, its missing parts supplied by reference TRBV28 and TRBJ1-3, is DVKVTQSSRYLVKRTGEKVFLECVQDMDHENMFWYRQDPGLGLRLIYFSYDVKMKEKGDIPEGYSVSREKKERFSLILESASTNQTSMYLCASSRDGSSGNTIYFGEGSWLTVV.

V gene TRBV9 combines with J gene TRBJ1-1. Germline CDR1 and CDR2: SGDLS and YYNGEE. The CDR3 length is 12 residues. The CDR3 protein is CASSPGTEEAFF.

The chain combines TRBV24-1 with TRBJ2-1; absent DNA, TCRdb's TRBD2 call cannot be checked. CDR3 size: 17 residues. Germline V gene sequence: CDR1 KGHDR, CDR2 SFDVKD. The CDR3 loop is CATSEALAGGSYNEQFF.

This chain's CDR3 is CSARDEYSSSLDTQYF. This chain connects TRBV20-1 to TRBJ2-3. The CDR3 contains 16 residues. Germline loops: CDR1 DFQATT, CDR2 SNEGSKA (reference sequence).

The chain recombines TRBV12-3 or TRBV12-4 with TRBJ2-5. CDR3 length equals 13 residues. This CDR3 reads CASSLEYQETQYF.

V and J are TRBV10-2 and TRBJ2-5; TCRdb lists TRBD1, though no DNA is available to test this call. CDR1 is WSHSY and CDR2 is SAAADI in the germline V gene. CDR3 length: 16 residues. The chain's CDR3 is CTSSVPGEVSKETQYF.